This T cell receptor (beta chain) was captured by sequencing in a study of shared clonotypes between healthy human individuals. On the study more broadly: CD4 naive and CD4 memory each took three plates per donor, while CD8 naive took two and CD8 memory one.

Clones were read by immunoSEQ multiplex PCR, and TCRdb kept only the in-frame ones, dropping some. The sample lists hundreds of thousands of clones; roughly 96% were seen once. Positive CCR7 selection of CD45RO-negative cells yielded the naive CD8 cells, and terminally differentiated effector memory CD45RA+ cells were excluded. Study observations and caveats: Deeper or shallower sequencing was expected to change how clonotypes are shared among donors.

Looked up from germline, CDR1 is SEHNR and CDR2 is FQNEAQ (reference sequence). Trimming at V came to 4 bases and at J to 15 bases, leaving 8 bases not matched to a gene. This CDR3 region has 14 residues. This clone appeared a single time. What it binds is unknown. The J gene is TRBJ2-1, the V gene TRBV7-9; 14 nucleotides line up with TRBD2. This receptor was taken from a man aged 30-40 years in good health. Sequencing was done on a sample of naive CD8+ T cells sorted from blood. The CDR3 sequence: CASSSPGLAGDTFF. The CDR3 DNA reads TGTGCCAGCAGCTCCCCGGGACTAGCGGGAGACACGTTCTTC.